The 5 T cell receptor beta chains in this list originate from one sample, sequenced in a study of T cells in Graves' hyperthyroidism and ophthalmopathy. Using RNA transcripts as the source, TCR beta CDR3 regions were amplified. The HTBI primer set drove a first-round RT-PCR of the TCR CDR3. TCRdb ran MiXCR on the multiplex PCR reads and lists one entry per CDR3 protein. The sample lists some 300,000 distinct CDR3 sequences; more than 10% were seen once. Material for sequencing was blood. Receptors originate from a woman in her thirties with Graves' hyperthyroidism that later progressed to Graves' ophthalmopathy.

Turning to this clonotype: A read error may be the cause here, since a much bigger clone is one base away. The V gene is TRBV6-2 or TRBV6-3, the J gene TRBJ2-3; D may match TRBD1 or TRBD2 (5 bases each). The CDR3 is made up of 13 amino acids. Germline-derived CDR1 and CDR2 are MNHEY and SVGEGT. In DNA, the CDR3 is TGTGCCAGCAGTAGAGGGGCTCGGGATACGCTGTATTTT. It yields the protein CASSRGARDTLYF.

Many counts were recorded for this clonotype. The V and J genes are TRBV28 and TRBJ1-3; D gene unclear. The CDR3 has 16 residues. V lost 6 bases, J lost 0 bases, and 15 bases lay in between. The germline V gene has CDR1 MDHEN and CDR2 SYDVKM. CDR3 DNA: TGTGCCAGCAGCCCCCCGACGGGCGTCTCTGGAAACACCATATATTTT. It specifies CASSPPTGVSGNTIYF. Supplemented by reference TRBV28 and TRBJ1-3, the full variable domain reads DVKVTQSSRYLVKRTGEKVFLECVQDMDHENMFWYRQDPGLGLRLIYFSYDVKMKEKGDIPEGYSVSREKKERFSLILESASTNQTSMYLCASSPPTGVSGNTIYFGEGSWLTVV.

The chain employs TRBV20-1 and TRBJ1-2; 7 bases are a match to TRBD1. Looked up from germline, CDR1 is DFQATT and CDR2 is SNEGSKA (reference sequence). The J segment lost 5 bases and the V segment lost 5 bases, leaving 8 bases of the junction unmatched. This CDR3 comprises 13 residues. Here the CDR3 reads CSAAGGQRYGYTF. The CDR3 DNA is TGCAGTGCTGCTGGGGGACAGAGATATGGCTACACCTTC.

Here the CDR3 reads CAISGASYNEQFF. The CDR3 region has the DNA TGTGCCATTTCGGGAGCCTCCTACAATGAGCAGTTCTTC. The chain has TRBV10-3 and TRBJ2-1; a possible D gene is TRBD2 (6 bases). V dropped 9 bases and J dropped 0 bases, with 9 bases sitting between them. The CDR3 covers 13 residues. Germline CDR1 ENHRY, CDR2 SYGVKD.

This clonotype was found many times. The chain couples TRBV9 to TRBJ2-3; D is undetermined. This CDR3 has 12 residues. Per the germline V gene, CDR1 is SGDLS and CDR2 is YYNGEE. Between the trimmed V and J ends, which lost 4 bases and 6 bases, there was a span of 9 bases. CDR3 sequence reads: CASSPGEDTQYF. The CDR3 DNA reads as TGTGCCAGCAGCCCAGGCGAGGATACGCAGTATTTT.